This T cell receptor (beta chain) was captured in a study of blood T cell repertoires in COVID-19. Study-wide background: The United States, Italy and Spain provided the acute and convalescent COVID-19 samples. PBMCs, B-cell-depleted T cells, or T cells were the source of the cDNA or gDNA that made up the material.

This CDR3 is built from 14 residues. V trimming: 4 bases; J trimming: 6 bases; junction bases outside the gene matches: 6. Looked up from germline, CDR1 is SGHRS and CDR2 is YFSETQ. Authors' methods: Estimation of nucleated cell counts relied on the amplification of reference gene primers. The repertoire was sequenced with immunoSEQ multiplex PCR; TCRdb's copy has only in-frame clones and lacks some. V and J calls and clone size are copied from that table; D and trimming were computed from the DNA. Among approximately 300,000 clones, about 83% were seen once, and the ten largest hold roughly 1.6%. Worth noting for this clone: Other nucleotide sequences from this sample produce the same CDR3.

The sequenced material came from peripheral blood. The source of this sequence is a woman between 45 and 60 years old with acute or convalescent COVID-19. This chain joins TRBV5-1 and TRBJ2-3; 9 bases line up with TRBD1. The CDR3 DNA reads TGCGCCAGCAGCCTGGGACAGGGAGCCGATACGCAGTATTTT. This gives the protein CASSLGQGADTQYF.